Detailed here is one T cell receptor beta chain. The data stem from a study of shared T cell receptors in the human thymus. V gave up 7 bases and J gave up 5 bases, with 12 bases separating them. CDR3 length: 13 residues. CDR1 and CDR2 (germline): SNHLY, FYNNEI. This table comes from immunoSEQ multiplex PCR, and its TCRdb copy is limited to in-frame clones, with some not included. The table lists hundreds of thousands of clones, around 78% of them singletons. The sample was also linked to a second study, of human thymus T cells. As that report states: Donors were healthy Finnish babies undergoing corrective operations for congenital heart defects. Corrective cardiac surgery supplied the resected thymus tissue. V and J genes seemed to be used with bias in thymic and blood repertoires. Related research has reported that thymic repertoires overlap highly among unrelated individuals.

The receptor was isolated from a boy under three years old with a congenital heart defect. Sample: thymocytes. J is TRBJ1-5 and V is TRBV2; D ambiguous. The CDR3 loop is CASNERRDQPQHF. DNA for the CDR3: TGTGCCAGCAACGAAAGGCGGGATCAGCCCCAGCATTTT.